Reported below is one T cell receptor beta chain. After extraction with the RNeasy kit, 0.5 to 1 ug of the RNA was reverse transcribed using random hexamers. Amplification of TCR beta CDR3 by immunoSEQ multiplex PCR spanned 54 Vbeta and 13 Jbeta. TCRdb fed the immunoSEQ multiplex PCR reads into MiXCR, producing one record per CDR3 protein. The sample lists about 100,000 distinct CDR3 sequences; 85% to 95% were seen once. This sample is part of a study of CD8 T cells in Susac syndrome. CD8+ and CD4+ T cells taken from blood had their TCR beta sequenced. The authors negatively isolated CD8+ and CD4+ T cells and FACS-enriched TEMRA cells. This CDR3 spans 14 amino acids. The V end lost 4 bases, the J end lost 2 bases, and 12 bases lay between the germline ends. From germline, CDR1 is MNHNY and CDR2 SVGAGI (reference sequence).

The origin of this receptor is a human donor in good health. This sequence joins TRBV6-6 and TRBJ2-7; possibly TRBD1 or TRBD2 for D (5 bases each). The sequenced material came from CD8+ T cells from PBMCs. The CDR3 region is CASSWNRGAYEQYF. The CDR3 DNA follows: TGTGCCAGCAGTTGGAACAGAGGGGCCTACGAGCAGTACTTC.